The 21 T cell receptor beta chains in this list originate from one sample, sequenced in a study of blood T cell repertoires in COVID-19. Produced via immunoSEQ multiplex PCR; TCRdb's table is partial and in-frame only. The table shows 200,000 to 300,000 clones, with over 80% occurring only once. Material for sequencing was peripheral blood. Receptor source: a man aged 40-49 years with acute or convalescent COVID-19.

The chain recombines TRBV30 with TRBJ1-1, with 9 positions matching TRBD1. Germline loops: CDR1 GTSNPN, CDR2 SVGIG (reference sequence). This CDR3 spans 13 amino acids. V shed 0 bases, J shed 4 bases, and the junction held 0 bases outside the gene matches. The CDR3 DNA reads TGTGCCTGGAGTGTGGACAGGGGCACTGAAGCTTTCTTT. It translates to CAWSVDRGTEAFF.

This clone was seen more than once but under ten times. The chain combines TRBV11-2 with TRBJ1-3; the D gene is possibly TRBD1 (6 bases). The CDR3 covers 16 residues. The V and J ends lost 4 bases and 3 bases respectively, with 16 bases between them. From germline, CDR1 is SGHAT and CDR2 FQNNGV. CDR3 coding DNA: TGTGCCAGCAGCTCAGGTTTCGGGGGGCGTGGAAACACCATATATTTT. This translates into CASSSGFGGRGNTIYF.

V usage is TRBV6-5 and J usage is TRBJ1-4; perhaps TRBD1 as D (5 bases). The CDR3 extends over 14 amino acids. V gave up 6 bases and J gave up 4 bases, with 12 bases separating them. Germline loops: CDR1 MNHEY, CDR2 SVGAGI. In DNA, the CDR3 is TGTGCCAGCAGGAACCGACAGATTAATGAAAAACTGTTTTTT. Translated: CASRNRQINEKLFF.

V usage is TRBV29-1 and J usage is TRBJ1-5, with TRBD1 matching 9 bases. The germline CDR1 and CDR2 sequences are SQVTM and ANQGSEA. The V segment lost 6 bases and the J segment 4 bases; nucleotides outside the gene matches: 4. This CDR3 contains 13 residues. The CDR3 nucleotides read TGCAGCGTGGGGGACAGGGAGAATCAGCCCCAGCATTTT. This sequence encodes CSVGDRENQPQHF.

The V gene is TRBV5-4, the J gene TRBJ2-7; unclear D gene. Germline CDR1 and CDR2: SGHNT and YYREEE (reference sequence). The CDR3 loop spans 15 amino acids. Trimming took 2 bases from V and 1 from J, leaving 13 bases between them. The CDR3 reads CASSLSAAGSYEQYF. As DNA, the CDR3 is TGTGCCAGCAGCTTATCGGCGGCTGGTTCCTACGAGCAGTACTTC.

The chain links TRBV18 to TRBJ1-1; D is undetermined. The CDR3 length is 15 residues. Trimming took 1 base from V and 1 from J, leaving 10 bases between them. Germline CDR1 reads KGHSH; CDR2 reads LQKENI. The CDR3 nucleotides read TGTGCCAGCTCACCACTTCAAACGGGGAACACTGAAGCTTTCTTT. Encoded protein: CASSPLQTGNTEAFF.

In the case of this clone: The sample holds other DNA sequences that translate to the same CDR3. The genes are TRBV11-2 and TRBJ1-1; a possible D gene is TRBD1 (5 bases). The CDR3 loop spans 14 amino acids. The germline gives CDR1 SGHAT, CDR2 FQNNGV. Deletions cut 0 bases from V and 0 bases from J, with 5 bases between. CDR3 amino acids: CASSLDRVNTEAFF. CDR3 sequence (DNA): TGTGCCAGCAGCTTAGACAGGGTGAACACTGAAGCTTTCTTT.

In regard to this clone: A much larger clone lies one base from this, so it may be a read error. The V call is TRBV10-2, the J call TRBJ2-2; D is uncertain. This CDR3 has 12 amino acids. From germline, CDR1 is WSHSY and CDR2 SAAADI. V lost 6 bases and J lost 7, with 9 bases in between. CDR3 amino acids: CASSRPGGELFF. The CDR3 DNA reads TGCGCCAGCAGCCGACCGGGCGGGGAGCTGTTTTTT.

The rearrangement links TRBV4-1 to TRBJ2-7; 7 positions match TRBD2. Germline trimming cut 4 bases from V and 0 bases from J; bases unmatched to any gene: 9. The germline V gene encodes CDR1 MGHRA and CDR2 YSYEKL. The CDR3 is 16 amino acids. CDR3 nucleotides: TGCGCCAGCAGCCTGGGGTGGCGGGGGAGCTCCTACGAGCAGTACTTC. Translated: CASSLGWRGSSYEQYF.

This chain links TRBV6-5 with TRBJ1-5; unclear D gene. Germline V gives CDR1 MNHEY, CDR2 SVGAGI. The CDR3 spans 15 residues. The V gene lost 7 bases and the J gene lost 6 bases, with 19 bases spanning the gap. The CDR3 nucleotides read TGTGCCAGCAAGAAGACTTCCCTGCGCGGTCAGCCCCAGCATTTT. Translated, it gives CASKKTSLRGQPQHF.

This chain joins TRBV7-6 and TRBJ1-6, with D unresolved. The CDR3 runs to 14 residues. V was pared by 5 bases and J by 8 bases, with 13 bases between. Germline V gene lookup returns CDR1 SGHVS and CDR2 FNYEAQ. CDR3 nucleotide sequence: TGTGCCAGCAGCGGTGACGGGGAATATTCACCCCTCCACTTT. It translates to CASSGDGEYSPLHF.

The J gene is TRBJ2-5, the V gene TRBV7-8, with unresolved D. Germline V CDR1 and CDR2: SGHVS, FQNEAQ. The CDR3 has 14 residues. Trimming removed 2 bases from V and 2 bases from J, with 9 bases in between. The DNA for the CDR3 is TGTGCCAGCAGCTTATCTACGTTTCAAGAGACCCAGTACTTC. It is translated as CASSLSTFQETQYF.

The chain links TRBV30 to TRBJ2-1, with no clear D. CDR1 and CDR2 (germline): GTSNPN, SVGIG (reference sequence). V was trimmed by 1 base and J by 2 bases, leaving 6 bases between them. This CDR3 contains 13 residues. The CDR3 reads CAWSGLTYNEQFF. CDR3 nucleotides: TGTGCCTGGAGTGGCCTAACCTACAATGAGCAGTTCTTC.

The chain links TRBV19 to TRBJ1-5; a possible D gene is TRBD1 (5 bases). The V end lost 7 bases, the J end lost 1 base, and 8 bases lay between the germline ends. CDR3 length: 13 amino acids. CDR1 LNHDA and CDR2 SQIVND come from the germline V gene (reference sequence). The CDR3 DNA reads as TGTGCCAGTAAAGACAGCAGCAATCAGCCCCAGCATTTT. It encodes CASKDSSNQPQHF.

The chain uses TRBV2 and TRBJ1-1, with TRBD1 matching 10 bases. V trimming: 6 bases; J trimming: 3 bases; junction bases outside the gene matches: 10. This CDR3 contains 16 residues. CDR1 SNHLY and CDR2 FYNNEI come from the germline V gene. The CDR3 sequence: CASSDPRTGGYTEAFF. CDR3 bases: TGTGCCAGCAGCGACCCTCGGACAGGGGGGTACACTGAAGCTTTCTTT.

V usage is TRBV3-1 (or the pseudogene TRBV3-2) and J usage is TRBJ1-3; TRBD1 matches 10 bases. The V gene end was trimmed by 8 bases and the J gene end by 0 bases; junction bases not matched to a gene: 10. The germline CDR1 and CDR2 sequences are LGHDT and YNNKEL (reference sequence). This CDR3 is 17 amino acids long. CDR3 DNA sequence: TGTGCCAGCCGCCCGGGACAGGGGAAATCCTCTGGAAACACCATATATTTT. Translated, it gives CASRPGQGKSSGNTIYF.

This rearrangement joins TRBV9 to TRBJ1-1; maybe TRBD1 (5 bases). Germline CDR1 and CDR2: SGDLS and YYNGEE. The V and J ends lost 2 bases and 1 base respectively, with 12 bases between them. The CDR3 is made up of 15 amino acids. CDR3 sequence reads: CASSVAPGWNTEAFF. CDR3 coding DNA: TGTGCCAGCAGCGTCGCCCCAGGGTGGAACACTGAAGCTTTCTTT.

The rearrangement links TRBV14 to TRBJ1-6, with TRBD1 matching over 7 bases. V was pared by 5 bases and J by 9 bases, with 7 bases of the junction left unmatched. This CDR3 contains 14 residues. Per the germline V gene, CDR1 is SGHDN and CDR2 is FVKESK. The CDR3 is CASSVRQGPSPLHF. DNA for the CDR3: TGTGCCAGCAGCGTCCGACAGGGTCCTTCACCCCTCCACTTT.

The rearrangement links TRBV27 to TRBJ2-7; no reliable D call. Germline loops: CDR1 MNHEY, CDR2 SMNVEV (reference sequence). V dropped 2 bases and J dropped 6 bases, with 11 bases sitting between them. CDR3 length: 13 amino acids. The CDR3 reads CASSLVSRGEQYF. Here the CDR3 DNA reads TGTGCCAGCAGTTTAGTATCTCGAGGCGAGCAGTACTTC.

The chain carries TRBV5-5 and TRBJ1-2, with TRBD1 matching 12 bases. CDR1 is SGHKS, CDR2 YYEKEE, per germline (reference sequence). The J segment lost 2 bases and the V segment lost 7 bases, leaving 3 bases of the junction unmatched. The CDR3 extends over 14 amino acids. The CDR3 loop reads CASGDRGQNYGYTF. CDR3 nucleotide sequence: TGTGCCAGCGGGGACAGGGGGCAGAACTATGGCTACACCTTC.

The CDR3 here is CASQREEGFGEKLFF. The CDR3 nucleotides read TGTGCCAGCCAAAGGGAGGAAGGGTTTGGTGAAAAACTGTTTTTT. The chain carries TRBV19 and TRBJ1-4; no clear D gene. The V end lost 9 bases, the J end lost 7 bases, and 21 bases lay between the germline ends. Germline V gene lookup returns CDR1 LNHDA and CDR2 SQIVND (reference sequence). This CDR3 is built from 15 residues.